This T cell receptor (beta chain) was obtained from a study of T cell responses to AZD1222 COVID-19 vaccine. This table comes from immunoSEQ multiplex PCR, and its TCRdb copy is limited to in-frame clones, with some not included. The profile covers about 200,000 clones, with 91% appearing a single time and nearly 3.5% taken by the ten largest. Timing groups of about 4 and about 12 weeks for second doses were pooled. V lost 6 bases, J lost 7 bases, and 12 bases stayed unmatched. CDR1 and CDR2 from the germline V gene are MNHEY and SVGAGI. This CDR3 spans 14 amino acids. Details on this clone: Its antigen is still unknown.

General study results and limits: Only after the peak T cell response were repertoires sampled. Seropositivity was recorded at baseline in only a handful of AZD1222 recipients. Females made up more of the donors, who were largely white British, and clonal diversity may have come out too low.

Sequences were derived from peripheral blood, sampled 28 days after the second AZD1222 dose. This chain links TRBV6-5 with TRBJ2-7; 7 positions agree with TRBD1. This receptor was taken from an adult who received the AZD1222 COVID-19 vaccine. The chain's CDR3 is CASRPATGQGEQYF. In nucleotides, the CDR3 is TGTGCCAGCAGACCCGCGACAGGGCAGGGAGAGCAGTACTTC.